A selection of T cell receptor beta chains follows, all from one sample in a study of T cell repertoires in cytomegalovirus infection. TCRdb used MiXCR to reprocess the reads, holding one entry per CDR3 protein. This table holds some 900,000 distinct CDR3 sequences, roughly 33% found once. Antigen specificity for these receptors is unknown. The source material was cultured CD8+ T cells from PBMCs, sampled from culture after CMV antigen stimulation. The receptors were gathered from a human donor in good health (CMV status not recorded). Some clones in this sample may be carry-over from other donors' samples. The CDR3 runs from the conserved cysteine through the conserved F or W. Each record gives: J gene, clone size, V gene, D gene, CDR3 protein, CDR3 DNA. D genes are given only for firm matches. Clone size is given for some rows only: seen once, a few or many times, or a class if the clone is expanded.

TRBJ1-3 NA TRBV12-3/TRBV12-4 NA CASWEARSGNTIYF TGTGCCAGCTGGGAAGCGCGCTCTGGAAACACCATATATTTT
TRBJ2-2 few TRBV19 NA CASKPSRANTGELFF TGTGCCAGCAAGCCCAGCAGGGCGAACACCGGGGAGCTGTTTTTT
TRBJ1-6 few TRBV27 NA CASSSGDSNSPLHF TGTGCCAGCAGTTCCGGCGACAGTAATTCACCCCTCCACTTT
TRBJ2-4 NA TRBV7-6 TRBD1 CASSHKDRGPKNIQYF TGTGCCAGCAGCCATAAGGACAGGGGGCCGAAAAACATTCAGTACTTC
TRBJ1-1 few TRBV10-3 NA CAIMTDGKAEAFF TGTGCCATCATGACGGACGGGAAGGCTGAAGCTTTCTTT
TRBJ2-2 NA TRBV3-1 TRBD1 CASSQDWLQGASGELFF TGTGCCAGCAGCCAAGATTGGCTCCAGGGGGCTAGCGGGGAGCTGTTTTTT
TRBJ1-1 few TRBV27 NA CASSFLGQPNTEAFF TGTGCCAGCAGTTTTTTAGGACAACCGAACACTGAAGCTTTCTTT
TRBJ1-6 few TRBV28 NA CASSPNGGTPGSYNSPLHF TGTGCCAGCAGCCCAAACGGGGGGACTCCGGGCTCCTATAATTCACCCCTCCACTTT
TRBJ1-2 few TRBV29-1 NA CSVENPGTNYGYTF TGCAGCGTTGAGAATCCCGGGACAAACTATGGCTACACCTTC
TRBJ1-1 few TRBV6-5 NA CASSLGRHYPTEAFF TGTGCCAGCAGTTTAGGGCGGCATTACCCCACTGAAGCTTTCTTT
TRBJ2-5 NA TRBV10-3 NA CAISDGGQETQYF TGTGCCATCAGTGATGGGGGCCAAGAGACCCAGTACTTC
TRBJ1-3 few TRBV7-9 TRBD1 CASMTDYMGTVRNTIYF TGTGCCAGCATGACTGATTATATGGGGACAGTTAGAAACACCATATATTTT